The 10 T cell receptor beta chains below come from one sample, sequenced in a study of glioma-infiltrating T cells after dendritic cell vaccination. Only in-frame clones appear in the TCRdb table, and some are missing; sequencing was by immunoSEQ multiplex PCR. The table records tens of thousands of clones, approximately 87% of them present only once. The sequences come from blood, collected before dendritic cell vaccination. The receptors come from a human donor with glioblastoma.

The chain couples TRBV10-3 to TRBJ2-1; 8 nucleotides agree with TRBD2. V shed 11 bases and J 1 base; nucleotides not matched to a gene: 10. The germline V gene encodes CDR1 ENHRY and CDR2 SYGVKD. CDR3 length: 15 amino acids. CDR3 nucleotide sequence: TGTGCCCTCGGCCGAGGGACTAGATCCTACAATGAGCAGTTCTTC. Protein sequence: CALGRGTRSYNEQFF.

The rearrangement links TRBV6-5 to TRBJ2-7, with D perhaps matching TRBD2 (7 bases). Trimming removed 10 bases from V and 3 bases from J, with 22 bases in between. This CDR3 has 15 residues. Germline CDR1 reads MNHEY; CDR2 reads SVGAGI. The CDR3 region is CATSPGGGSVYEQYF. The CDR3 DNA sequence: TGTGCCACCTCCCCGGGGGGCGGGAGTGTCTACGAGCAGTACTTC.

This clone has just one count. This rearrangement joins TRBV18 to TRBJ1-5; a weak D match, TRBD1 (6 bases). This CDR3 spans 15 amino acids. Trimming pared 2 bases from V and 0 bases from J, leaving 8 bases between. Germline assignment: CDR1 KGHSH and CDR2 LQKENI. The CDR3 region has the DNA TGTGCCAGCTCACCAGGACAGAGTAGCAATCAGCCCCAGCATTTT. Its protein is CASSPGQSSNQPQHF.

CDR3 loop: CASSSRLAGPSYEQYF. The CDR3 DNA sequence: TGTGCCAGCAGCTCCCGACTAGCGGGCCCCTCCTACGAGCAGTACTTC. V and J are TRBV11-2 and TRBJ2-7; TRBD2 matches 10 bases. Looked up from germline, CDR1 is SGHAT and CDR2 is FQNNGV. With 4 bases clipped from V and 0 bases from J, the junction kept 6 bases outside the gene matches. The CDR3 covers 16 residues.

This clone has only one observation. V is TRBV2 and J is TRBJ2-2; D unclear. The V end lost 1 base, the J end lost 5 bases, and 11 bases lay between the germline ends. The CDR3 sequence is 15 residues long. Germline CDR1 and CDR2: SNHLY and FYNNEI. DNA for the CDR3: TGTGCCAGCAGTGAAGGGTCGGGTGGGACCGGGGAGCTGTTTTTT. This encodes CASSEGSGGTGELFF.

The CDR3 sequence is CSVEGGSGYTF. CDR3 nucleotide sequence: TGCAGCGTTGAAGGAGGGTCAGGCTACACCTTC. The chain couples TRBV29-1 to TRBJ1-2; D is undetermined. Germline V gene lookup returns CDR1 SQVTM and CDR2 ANQGSEA. The CDR3 is made up of 11 amino acids. Trimming pared 1 base from V and 8 bases from J, leaving 8 bases between.

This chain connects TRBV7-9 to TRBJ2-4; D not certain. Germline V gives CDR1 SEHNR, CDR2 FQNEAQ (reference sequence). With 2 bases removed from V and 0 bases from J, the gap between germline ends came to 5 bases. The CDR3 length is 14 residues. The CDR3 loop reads CASSLRRAKNIQYF. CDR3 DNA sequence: TGTGCCAGCAGCTTAAGGAGAGCCAAAAACATTCAGTACTTC.

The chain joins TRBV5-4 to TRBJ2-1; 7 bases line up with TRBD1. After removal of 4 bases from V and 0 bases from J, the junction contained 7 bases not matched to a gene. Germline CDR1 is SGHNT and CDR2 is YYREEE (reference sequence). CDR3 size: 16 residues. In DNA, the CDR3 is TGTGCCAGCAGCCGGGACAGCCCTAGCTCCTACAATGAGCAGTTCTTC. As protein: CASSRDSPSSYNEQFF.

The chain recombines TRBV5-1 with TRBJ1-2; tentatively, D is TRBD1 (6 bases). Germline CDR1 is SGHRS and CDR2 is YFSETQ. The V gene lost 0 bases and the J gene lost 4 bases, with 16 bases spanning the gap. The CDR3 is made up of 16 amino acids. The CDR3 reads CASSLGRVGHPYGYTF. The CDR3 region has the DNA TGCGCCAGCAGCTTGGGCCGGGTGGGACACCCCTATGGCTACACCTTC. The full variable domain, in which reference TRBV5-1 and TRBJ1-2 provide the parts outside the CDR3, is KAGVTQTPRYLIKTRGQQVTLSCSPISGHRSVSWYQQTPGQGLQFLFEYFSETQRNKGNFPGRFSGRQFSNSRSEMNVSTLELGDSALYLCASSLGRVGHPYGYTFGSGTRLTVV.

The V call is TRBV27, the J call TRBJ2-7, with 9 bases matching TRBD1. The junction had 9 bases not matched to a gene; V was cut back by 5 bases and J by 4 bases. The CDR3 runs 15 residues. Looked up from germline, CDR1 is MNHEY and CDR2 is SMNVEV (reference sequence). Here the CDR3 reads CASSPGQGMEYEQYF. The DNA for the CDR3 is TGTGCCAGCAGTCCCGGACAGGGGATGGAGTACGAGCAGTACTTC.